Listed below are T cell receptor beta chains from one sample, sequenced in a study of blood T cell repertoires in COVID-19. Libraries were prepared by immunoSEQ multiplex PCR; TCRdb keeps only in-frame clonotypes and omits some of them. The profile shows 300,000 to 450,000 clones, roughly 86% of them singletons. The source material was peripheral blood. Source of these receptors: a human donor in a cohort sampled during active COVID-19. The CDR3 runs from the conserved cysteine through the conserved F or W. The D gene is left open where the match is weak. Rows may omit the clone size; those that give it use once, few, many or a size class.

CDR3 protein: CASSPTSVNTEAFF
CDR3 DNA: TGCGCCAGCAGCCCAACCTCAGTGAACACTGAAGCTTTCTTT
V gene: TRBV5-1
D gene: NA
clone size: NA
J gene: TRBJ1-1

CDR3 protein: CASSSDSYEQYF
CDR3 DNA: TGTGCCAGCAGCTCCGACTCTTACGAGCAGTACTTC
V gene: TRBV12-3/TRBV12-4
D gene: NA
clone size: NA
J gene: TRBJ2-7

CDR3 protein: CASSWLGLARDNEQFF
CDR3 DNA: TGTGCCAGCAGCTGGCTCGGACTAGCGAGGGACAATGAGCAGTTCTTC
V gene: TRBV7-6
D gene: TRBD2
clone size: NA
J gene: TRBJ2-1

CDR3 protein: CASSPAGTAYGYTF
CDR3 DNA: TGTGCCAGCAGCCCAGCCGGGACAGCCTATGGCTACACCTTC
V gene: TRBV7-2
D gene: TRBD1
clone size: NA
J gene: TRBJ1-2

CDR3 protein: CAWRGAGDEQFF
CDR3 DNA: TGTGCCTGGAGGGGGGCCGGGGATGAGCAGTTCTTC
V gene: TRBV30
D gene: NA
clone size: NA
J gene: TRBJ2-1

CDR3 protein: CASSQGRDDTQYF
CDR3 DNA: TGTGCCAGCAGCCAAGGGCGGGACGATACGCAGTATTTT
V gene: TRBV14
D gene: NA
clone size: NA
J gene: TRBJ2-3

CDR3 protein: CATSKFRQGGSNQPQHF
CDR3 DNA: TGTGCCACCAGCAAATTCCGACAGGGAGGAAGCAATCAGCCCCAGCATTTT
V gene: TRBV15
D gene: TRBD1
clone size: NA
J gene: TRBJ1-5

CDR3 protein: CSALAGEVTDTQYF
CDR3 DNA: TGCAGCGCCCTAGCGGGAGAGGTGACAGATACGCAGTATTTT
V gene: TRBV29-1
D gene: TRBD2
clone size: NA
J gene: TRBJ2-3

CDR3 protein: CASSLDRTGLGDTQYF
CDR3 DNA: TGTGCCAGCAGCCTGGACCGGACAGGGTTAGGAGATACGCAGTATTTT
V gene: TRBV7-9
D gene: TRBD1
clone size: NA
J gene: TRBJ2-3

CDR3 protein: CASSSYPGQIPEQYF
CDR3 DNA: TGTGCCAGCAGCTCGTACCCGGGACAGATACCCGAGCAGTACTTC
V gene: TRBV11-2
D gene: TRBD1
clone size: NA
J gene: TRBJ2-7

CDR3 protein: CATSGRRKRGGYNEQFF
CDR3 DNA: TGTGCCACCAGCGGGAGACGTAAGCGGGGGGGATACAATGAGCAGTTCTTC
V gene: TRBV15
D gene: TRBD2
clone size: few
J gene: TRBJ2-1

CDR3 protein: CASRLGLAGELFF
CDR3 DNA: TGTGCCAGCAGGCTCGGACTAGCTGGGGAGCTGTTTTTT
V gene: TRBV6-5
D gene: TRBD2
clone size: NA
J gene: TRBJ2-2

CDR3 protein: CAWSVYNWRGRGETQYF
CDR3 DNA: TGTGCCTGGAGTGTCTATAATTGGCGGGGGCGCGGGGAGACCCAGTACTTC
V gene: TRBV30
D gene: NA
clone size: NA
J gene: TRBJ2-5

CDR3 protein: CASSLHQLEKLFF
CDR3 DNA: TGTGCCAGCAGTTTACACCAACTAGAAAAACTGTTTTTT
V gene: TRBV6-5
D gene: NA
clone size: many
J gene: TRBJ1-4

CDR3 protein: CASSSTGRAFQETQYF
CDR3 DNA: TGTGCCAGCAGCTCTACTGGGCGGGCATTCCAAGAGACCCAGTACTTC
V gene: TRBV7-9
D gene: NA
clone size: NA
J gene: TRBJ2-5

CDR3 protein: CASTSDGTAQETQYF
CDR3 DNA: TGTGCCAGCACCTCAGACGGGACAGCCCAAGAGACCCAGTACTTC
V gene: TRBV6-5
D gene: TRBD1
clone size: NA
J gene: TRBJ2-5

CDR3 protein: CASSIEGRGRTQPQHF
CDR3 DNA: TGTGCCAGTAGTATAGAGGGCAGGGGGCGCACTCAGCCCCAGCATTTT
V gene: TRBV19
D gene: TRBD1
clone size: few
J gene: TRBJ1-5

CDR3 protein: CASSMGGFRTDTQYF
CDR3 DNA: TGTGCCAGTAGTATGGGCGGGTTCCGCACAGATACGCAGTATTTT
V gene: TRBV19
D gene: NA
clone size: NA
J gene: TRBJ2-3

CDR3 protein: CASSETADYGYTF
CDR3 DNA: TGCGCCAGCAGTGAAACTGCGGACTATGGCTACACCTTC
V gene: TRBV10-2
D gene: NA
clone size: NA
J gene: TRBJ1-2

CDR3 protein: CASSSDTGATGELFF
CDR3 DNA: TGTGCCAGCAGCTCAGATACAGGCGCTACCGGGGAGCTGTTTTTT
V gene: TRBV11-3
D gene: NA
clone size: NA
J gene: TRBJ2-2

CDR3 protein: CASSSRGTSGRETQYF
CDR3 DNA: TGCGCCAGCAGCTCCCGCGGGACTAGCGGGAGAGAGACCCAGTACTTC
V gene: TRBV5-1
D gene: TRBD2
clone size: NA
J gene: TRBJ2-5

CDR3 protein: CASSLSTGTSYEQYF
CDR3 DNA: TGTGCCAGCAGCTTGTCTACGGGAACCTCCTACGAGCAGTACTTC
V gene: TRBV5-4
D gene: NA
clone size: NA
J gene: TRBJ2-7

CDR3 protein: CASSQVISPYNEQFF
CDR3 DNA: TGCGCCAGCAGCCAAGTCATTAGTCCCTACAATGAGCAGTTCTTC
V gene: TRBV4-1
D gene: NA
clone size: NA
J gene: TRBJ2-1

CDR3 protein: CASSLTAGVPDSYNEQFF
CDR3 DNA: TGTGCCAGCAGTTTGACAGCGGGAGTCCCCGACTCCTACAATGAGCAGTTCTTC
V gene: TRBV28
D gene: TRBD2
clone size: NA
J gene: TRBJ2-1

CDR3 protein: CSVGDRASYGYTF
CDR3 DNA: TGCAGCGTTGGGGACAGGGCTTCCTATGGCTACACCTTC
V gene: TRBV29-1
D gene: TRBD1
clone size: NA
J gene: TRBJ1-2

CDR3 protein: CASQRQGGYGYTF
CDR3 DNA: TGTGCCAGCCAGCGGCAGGGAGGCTATGGCTACACCTTC
V gene: TRBV2
D gene: NA
clone size: NA
J gene: TRBJ1-2

CDR3 protein: CASSVAGGRKNGYTF
CDR3 DNA: TGTGCCAGCAGCGTAGCGGGGGGCCGAAAGAATGGCTACACCTTC
V gene: TRBV9
D gene: NA
clone size: NA
J gene: TRBJ1-2

CDR3 protein: CASSIIPGEGQPQHF
CDR3 DNA: TGTGCCAGTAGTATCATCCCGGGGGAAGGTCAGCCCCAGCATTTT
V gene: TRBV19
D gene: NA
clone size: NA
J gene: TRBJ1-5

CDR3 protein: CASSKLGRTNFGSYGYTF
CDR3 DNA: TGTGCCAGCAGTAAACTCGGGAGGACGAATTTCGGGAGCTATGGCTACACCTTC
V gene: TRBV7-8
D gene: NA
clone size: NA
J gene: TRBJ1-2

CDR3 protein: CASSRGPLLGTGIGYTF
CDR3 DNA: TGCGCCAGCAGCCGGGGCCCATTACTAGGGACAGGGATCGGCTACACCTTC
V gene: TRBV5-1
D gene: TRBD1
clone size: few
J gene: TRBJ1-2

CDR3 protein: CASSDAGYEQYF
CDR3 DNA: TGTGCCAGCAGTGATGCCGGTTACGAGCAGTACTTC
V gene: TRBV2
D gene: NA
clone size: NA
J gene: TRBJ2-7

CDR3 protein: CARADSATNEKLFF
CDR3 DNA: TGCGCCAGAGCCGACAGCGCAACTAATGAAAAACTGTTTTTT
V gene: TRBV10-1
D gene: NA
clone size: NA
J gene: TRBJ1-4

CDR3 protein: CASSLTGTSRGTQYF
CDR3 DNA: TGTGCCAGCAGCTTAACTGGGACTAGTCGGGGTACGCAGTATTTT
V gene: TRBV7-3
D gene: TRBD2
clone size: NA
J gene: TRBJ2-3

CDR3 protein: CASSFLGRPTDTQYF
CDR3 DNA: TGTGCCAGCAGCTTTTTGGGCAGGCCCACAGATACGCAGTATTTT
V gene: TRBV5-5
D gene: NA
clone size: NA
J gene: TRBJ2-3

CDR3 protein: CASTGELGNTIYF
CDR3 DNA: TGTGCCAGTACCGGAGAATTAGGAAACACCATATATTTT
V gene: TRBV19
D gene: NA
clone size: NA
J gene: TRBJ1-3

CDR3 protein: CASSADSNSPLHF
CDR3 DNA: TGTGCCAGCAGCGCAGACAGTAATTCACCCCTCCACTTT
V gene: TRBV7-2
D gene: NA
clone size: NA
J gene: TRBJ1-6

CDR3 protein: CASSQDSGGAWSF
CDR3 DNA: TGTGCCAGCAGCCAAGATAGCGGGGGGGCTTGGTCCTTT
V gene: TRBV3-1/TRBV3-2
D gene: NA
clone size: once
J gene: TRBJ1-1

CDR3 protein: CASSFSSGGALRSQYF
CDR3 DNA: TGTGCCAGCAGCTTCTCGTCGGGGGGGGCCCTTCGGTCGCAGTATTTT
V gene: TRBV7-2
D gene: TRBD2
clone size: NA
J gene: TRBJ2-3

CDR3 protein: CASGSGTGDVGELFF
CDR3 DNA: TGTGCCAGTGGCTCCGGGACAGGGGACGTCGGGGAGCTGTTTTTT
V gene: TRBV19
D gene: TRBD1
clone size: NA
J gene: TRBJ2-2

CDR3 protein: CSAAVQEKLFF
CDR3 DNA: TGCAGTGCCGCAGTTCAGGAAAAACTGTTTTTT
V gene: TRBV20-1
D gene: NA
clone size: NA
J gene: TRBJ1-4

CDR3 protein: CASSLLDTRNEKLFF
CDR3 DNA: TGTGCCAGCAGCTTACTTGACACCCGGAATGAAAAACTGTTTTTT
V gene: TRBV7-2
D gene: NA
clone size: NA
J gene: TRBJ1-4

CDR3 protein: CASSLGLTDTQYF
CDR3 DNA: TGTGCCAGCAGTTTGGGACTCACAGATACGCAGTATTTT
V gene: TRBV12-3/TRBV12-4
D gene: NA
clone size: NA
J gene: TRBJ2-3

CDR3 protein: CASSQDGGSRPQHF
CDR3 DNA: TGTGCCAGCAGCCAAGATGGGGGGTCACGGCCCCAGCATTTT
V gene: TRBV3-1/TRBV3-2
D gene: NA
clone size: NA
J gene: TRBJ1-5

CDR3 protein: CASVGKSGREVRYTGELFF
CDR3 DNA: TGTGCCAGCGTGGGGAAAAGCGGGAGGGAGGTACGATACACCGGGGAGCTGTTTTTT
V gene: TRBV28
D gene: TRBD2
clone size: NA
J gene: TRBJ2-2

CDR3 protein: CASSEGPQETQYF
CDR3 DNA: TGTGCCAGCAGTGAAGGTCCGCAAGAGACCCAGTACTTC
V gene: TRBV6-1
D gene: NA
clone size: NA
J gene: TRBJ2-5

CDR3 protein: CASRERGRTSPRETQYF
CDR3 DNA: TGTGCCAGCAGGGAAAGAGGTCGCACTTCTCCGCGGGAGACCCAGTACTTC
V gene: TRBV6-1
D gene: NA
clone size: NA
J gene: TRBJ2-5

CDR3 protein: CASSQILSASGSTGELFF
CDR3 DNA: TGTGCCAGCAGCCAAATTTTGTCCGCTAGCGGGAGTACCGGGGAGCTGTTTTTT
V gene: TRBV3-1/TRBV3-2
D gene: TRBD2
clone size: NA
J gene: TRBJ2-2

CDR3 protein: CAWSYGDYEQYF
CDR3 DNA: TGTGCCTGGAGTTACGGGGATTACGAGCAGTACTTC
V gene: TRBV30
D gene: NA
clone size: NA
J gene: TRBJ2-7

CDR3 protein: CASSLQTNTEAFF
CDR3 DNA: TGCGCCAGCAGCTTGCAGACTAACACTGAAGCTTTCTTT
V gene: TRBV5-1
D gene: NA
clone size: NA
J gene: TRBJ1-1

CDR3 protein: CASSVGGQGFYNEQFF
CDR3 DNA: TGTGCCAGCAGCGTAGGAGGGCAGGGGTTCTACAATGAGCAGTTCTTC
V gene: TRBV9
D gene: NA
clone size: NA
J gene: TRBJ2-1

CDR3 protein: CASLAGGPSLEQFF
CDR3 DNA: TGTGCCAGTTTAGCGGGAGGACCTTCCCTTGAGCAGTTCTTC
V gene: TRBV19
D gene: TRBD2
clone size: NA
J gene: TRBJ2-1

CDR3 protein: CASSPDIDETGIIQNIQYF
CDR3 DNA: TGTGCCAGCAGCCCCGACATCGACGAGACAGGGATAATACAAAACATTCAGTACTTC
V gene: TRBV4-2
D gene: TRBD1
clone size: NA
J gene: TRBJ2-4

CDR3 protein: CASSQDPARTGWGADTQYF
CDR3 DNA: TGTGCCAGCAGCCAAGATCCCGCTCGGACGGGCTGGGGGGCAGATACGCAGTATTTT
V gene: TRBV4-2
D gene: NA
clone size: NA
J gene: TRBJ2-3

CDR3 protein: CASSIWTSGGVGDEQFF
CDR3 DNA: TGTGCCAGTAGTATTTGGACTAGCGGGGGAGTGGGGGATGAGCAGTTCTTC
V gene: TRBV19
D gene: TRBD2
clone size: NA
J gene: TRBJ2-1

CDR3 protein: CSARPGQPGLAGALRTDTQYF
CDR3 DNA: TGCAGCGCCCGACCGGGACAACCGGGACTAGCGGGGGCCCTCCGCACAGATACGCAGTATTTT
V gene: TRBV29-1
D gene: TRBD2
clone size: NA
J gene: TRBJ2-3

CDR3 protein: CASSLGSRSPLHF
CDR3 DNA: TGTGCCAGCAGTTTGGGGAGCCGTTCACCCCTCCACTTT
V gene: TRBV6-5
D gene: NA
clone size: once
J gene: TRBJ1-6

CDR3 protein: CASSPGGRVDIQYF
CDR3 DNA: TGCGCCAGCAGCCCGGGGGGGCGGGTGGACATTCAGTACTTC
V gene: TRBV5-1
D gene: TRBD2
clone size: NA
J gene: TRBJ2-4

CDR3 protein: CASSLGPIQAGNTIYF
CDR3 DNA: TGTGCCAGCAGTTTAGGCCCGATTCAGGCAGGAAACACCATATATTTT
V gene: TRBV28
D gene: NA
clone size: once
J gene: TRBJ1-3

CDR3 protein: CASRILAGGNTGELFF
CDR3 DNA: TGTGCCAGCAGGATACTAGCGGGAGGGAACACCGGGGAGCTGTTTTTT
V gene: TRBV27
D gene: TRBD2
clone size: NA
J gene: TRBJ2-2